This T cell receptor beta chain is drawn from a study of glioma-infiltrating T cells. Study-wide results and limits: Non-neoplastic patients had below-expected tissue-blood divergence, while all gliomas exceeded expectation. Only very few CDR3 sequences appeared in both tissue and blood.

Amplification of TCR alpha and beta CDR3 regions from RNA used iRepertoire nested multiplex PCR. Tissue mRNA or PBMC total RNA, roughly 100-400 ng, went into one-step reverse transcription and amplification. Each CDR3 protein is one row after TCRdb ran MiXCR on the multiplex PCR reads. Here the sample spans 93,000 or so distinct CDR3 sequences, under 30% being singletons. Details on this clonotype: Its cognate antigen is unknown. This sequence may be a read error, since a much larger clone differs from it by one base.

The CDR3 covers 15 residues. Germline V CDR1 and CDR2: MDHEN, SYDVKM. The chain is built from TRBV28 and TRBJ2-6; 7 nucleotides agree with TRBD1. The sample was glioma tissue, nonneoplastic brain tissue, or PBMCs (not recorded which). This TCR was sampled from a human donor with low-grade glioma or glioblastoma, undergoing nonglioma brain surgery, or in good health (not recorded which). The DNA for the CDR3 is TGTGCCAGCAGTACCACAGGGGTTGGGGCCAACGTCATGACTTTC. This codes for CASSTTGVGANVMTF.